This TCR beta chain was found in a study of blood T cell repertoires in COVID-19. The wider study: Samples of COVID-19 (acute and convalescent) were obtained from the United States, Italy and Spain. Sources were T cells, B-cell-depleted T cells, or PBMCs; the material itself was cDNA or gDNA.

Turning to this clone: This may arise from a read error, as a much more abundant clone is one base away.

The method was immunoSEQ multiplex PCR; TCRdb's version includes in-frame clones alone and lacks a portion of them. Here the sample spans about 89,000 clones, around 72% being singletons. This CDR3 has 17 amino acids. CDR1 and CDR2 (germline): SGDLS, YYNGEE. V usage is TRBV9 and J usage is TRBJ2-2; 9 nucleotides match TRBD2. This receptor was obtained from a woman aged 80 or older with acute or convalescent COVID-19. Source material: peripheral blood. CDR3 sequence: CARSVEAGGPASGELFF. CDR3 coding DNA: TGTGCCCGCAGCGTCGAGGCGGGGGGGCCGGCATCCGGGGAGCTGTTTTTT.